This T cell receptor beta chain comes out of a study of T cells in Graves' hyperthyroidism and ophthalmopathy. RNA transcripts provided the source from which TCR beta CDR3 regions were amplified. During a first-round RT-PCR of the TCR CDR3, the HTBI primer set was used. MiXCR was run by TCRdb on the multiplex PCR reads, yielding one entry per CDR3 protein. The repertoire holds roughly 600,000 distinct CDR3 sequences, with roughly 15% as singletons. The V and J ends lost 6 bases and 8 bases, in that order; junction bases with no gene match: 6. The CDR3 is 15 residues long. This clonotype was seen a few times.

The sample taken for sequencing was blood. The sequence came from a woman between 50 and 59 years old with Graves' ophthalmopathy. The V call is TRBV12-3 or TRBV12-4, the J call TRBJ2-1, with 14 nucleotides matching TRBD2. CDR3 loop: CASSRLAGGFYEQFF. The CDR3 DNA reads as TGTGCCAGCAGCCGACTAGCGGGAGGGTTCTATGAGCAGTTCTTC.